This TCR beta chain was retrieved from a study of yellow fever vaccine responses in identical twins. General observations from the study: Vaccine T cell responses of twins reportedly seemed partly convergent and partly personalized.

Each CDR3 protein gets one entry after TCRdb re-called the RT-PCR reads with MiXCR. The sample consists of around 2,800 distinct CDR3 sequences, less than 85% of them appearing once. This clonotype has only one observation. The target antigen is unknown. The source was T cells from blood (PBMCs), unsorted or a sorted subset (not recorded which), collected before or after yellow fever vaccination (not recorded which). This TCR derives from a female donor who received the yellow fever vaccine.

Here the CDR3 reads CASSPINGYGYTF. CDR3 bases: TGTGCCAGCAGTCCCATAAATGGGTATGGCTACACCTTC. The rearrangement joins TRBV12-3 or TRBV12-4 to TRBJ1-2, with D unclear. Trimming removed 5 bases at V and 5 bases at J, with 12 bases between. The CDR3 is 13 amino acids.